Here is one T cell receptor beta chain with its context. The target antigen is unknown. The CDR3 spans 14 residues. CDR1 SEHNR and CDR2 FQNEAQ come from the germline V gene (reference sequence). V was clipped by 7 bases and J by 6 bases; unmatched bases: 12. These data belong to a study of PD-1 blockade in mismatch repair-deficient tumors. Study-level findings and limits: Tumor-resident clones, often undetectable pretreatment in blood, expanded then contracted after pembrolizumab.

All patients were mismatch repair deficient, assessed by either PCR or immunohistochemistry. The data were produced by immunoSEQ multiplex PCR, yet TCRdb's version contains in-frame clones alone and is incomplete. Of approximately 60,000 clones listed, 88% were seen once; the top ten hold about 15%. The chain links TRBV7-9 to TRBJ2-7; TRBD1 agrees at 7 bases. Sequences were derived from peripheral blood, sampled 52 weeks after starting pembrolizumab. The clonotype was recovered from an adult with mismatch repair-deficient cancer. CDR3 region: CASTPGTAHAEQYF. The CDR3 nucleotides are TGTGCCAGCACCCCCGGGACAGCCCACGCCGAGCAGTACTTC.